This TCR beta chain was sequenced in a study of PD-L1 blockade in urothelial cancer. Sample time point: peripheral blood 6 weeks after treatment start. Repertoires were generated with immunoSEQ multiplex PCR, while TCRdb's copy carries only in-frame clones and drops some. The repertoire has approximately 83,000 clones, roughly 85% of them found once; the top ten carry roughly 8%. The CDR3 length is 18 residues. The V segment lost 1 base and the J segment 2 bases; nucleotides outside the gene matches: 12. The germline gives CDR1 KGHSH, CDR2 LQKENI. V usage is TRBV18 and J usage is TRBJ2-3; 7 bases map to TRBD2. The TCR comes from a man between 65 and 85 years old with urothelial cancer. The sequencing used PBMCs, collected around atezolizumab (anti-PD-L1) treatment. CDR3 nucleotide sequence: TGTGCCAGCTCACCACTAACGGGAGGCCCCTACAACACAGATACGCAGTATTTT. Translated: CASSPLTGGPYNTDTQYF.